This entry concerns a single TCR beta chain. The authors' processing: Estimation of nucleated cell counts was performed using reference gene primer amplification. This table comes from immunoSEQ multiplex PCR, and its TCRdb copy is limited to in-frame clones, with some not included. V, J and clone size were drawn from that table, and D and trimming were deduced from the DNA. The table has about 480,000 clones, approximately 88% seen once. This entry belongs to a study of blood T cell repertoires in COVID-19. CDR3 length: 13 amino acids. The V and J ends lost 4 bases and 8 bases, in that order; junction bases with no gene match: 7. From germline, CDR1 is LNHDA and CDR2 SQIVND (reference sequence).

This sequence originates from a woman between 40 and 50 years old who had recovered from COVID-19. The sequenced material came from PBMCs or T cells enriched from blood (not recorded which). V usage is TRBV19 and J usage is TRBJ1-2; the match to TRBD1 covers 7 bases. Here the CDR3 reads CASSTTGATGYTF. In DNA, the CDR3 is TGTGCCAGTAGTACCACAGGGGCGACCGGCTACACCTTC.